The sequence of this T cell receptor beta chain was determined in a study of shared clonotypes between healthy human individuals. In the original processing: ImmunoSEQ sequences covered only the junction and lacked quality scores; filtering therefore differed. The protocol was immunoSEQ multiplex PCR, while the TCRdb copy is restricted to in-frame clones and leaves out a portion. V, J and clone size reflect that table, while D and trimming were determined from the DNA. Among roughly 2.6 million clones listed, approximately 94% were seen once. Points on this clone: Antigen unknown.

General observations from the study: Memory subsets had estimated richness that was generally smaller than that of naive subsets. Of the naive CD4 clonotypes, about 5% were shared across a few donors. Genetic and exposure-history diversity was limited by the few donors.

CDR3 length: 14 residues. Germline V gives CDR1 MDHEN, CDR2 SYDVKM. V lost 5 bases to trimming and J lost 4 bases, with 14 bases between them. This TCR derives from a young man in good health. Sequenced input: naive CD4+ T cells sorted from blood. Subset specified: CD45RA+ positively selected. The rearrangement uses TRBV28 and TRBJ1-2; no definite D call. CDR3 in DNA: TGTGCCAGCAGTCTAGGGTCGATCGGCTATGGCTACACCTTC. As protein: CASSLGSIGYGYTF.